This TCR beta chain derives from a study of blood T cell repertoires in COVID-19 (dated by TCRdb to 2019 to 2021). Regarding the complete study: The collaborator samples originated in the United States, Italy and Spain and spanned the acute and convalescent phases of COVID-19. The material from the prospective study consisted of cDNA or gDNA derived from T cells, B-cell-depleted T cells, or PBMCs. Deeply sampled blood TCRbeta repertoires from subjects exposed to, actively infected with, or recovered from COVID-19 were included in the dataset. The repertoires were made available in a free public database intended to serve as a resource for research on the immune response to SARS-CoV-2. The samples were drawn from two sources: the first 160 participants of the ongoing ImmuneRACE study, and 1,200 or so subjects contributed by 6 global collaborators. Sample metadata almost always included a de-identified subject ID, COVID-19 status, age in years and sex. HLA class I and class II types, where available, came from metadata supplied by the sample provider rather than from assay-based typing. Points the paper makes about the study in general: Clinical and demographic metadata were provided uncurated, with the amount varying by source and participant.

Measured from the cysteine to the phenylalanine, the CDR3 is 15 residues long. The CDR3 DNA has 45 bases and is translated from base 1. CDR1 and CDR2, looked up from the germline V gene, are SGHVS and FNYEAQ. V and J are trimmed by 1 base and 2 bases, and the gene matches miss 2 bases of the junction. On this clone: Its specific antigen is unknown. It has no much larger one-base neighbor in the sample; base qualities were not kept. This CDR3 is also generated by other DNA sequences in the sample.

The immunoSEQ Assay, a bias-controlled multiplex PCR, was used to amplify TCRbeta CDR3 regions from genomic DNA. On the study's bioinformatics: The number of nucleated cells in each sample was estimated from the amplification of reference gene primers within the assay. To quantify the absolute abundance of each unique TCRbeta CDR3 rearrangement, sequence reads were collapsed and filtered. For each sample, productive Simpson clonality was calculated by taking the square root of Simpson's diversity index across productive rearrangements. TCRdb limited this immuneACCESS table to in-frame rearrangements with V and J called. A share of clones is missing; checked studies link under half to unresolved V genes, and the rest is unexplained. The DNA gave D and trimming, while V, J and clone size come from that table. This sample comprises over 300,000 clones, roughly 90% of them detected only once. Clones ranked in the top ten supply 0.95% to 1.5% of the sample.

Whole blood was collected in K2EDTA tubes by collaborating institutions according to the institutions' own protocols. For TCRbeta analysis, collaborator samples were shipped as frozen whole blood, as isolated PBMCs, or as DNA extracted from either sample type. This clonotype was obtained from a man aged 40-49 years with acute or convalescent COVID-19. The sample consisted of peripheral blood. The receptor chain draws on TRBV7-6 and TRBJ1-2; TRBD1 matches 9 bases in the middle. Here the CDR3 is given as CASSLGQGGNYGYTF. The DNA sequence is TGTGCCAGCAGCTTAGGACAGGGGGGGAACTATGGCTACACCTTC. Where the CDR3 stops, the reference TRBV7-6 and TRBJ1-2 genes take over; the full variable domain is GAGVSQSPRYKVTKRGQDVALRCDPISGHVSLYWYRQALGQGPEFLTYFNYEAQQDKSGLPNDRFSAERPEGSISTLTIQRTEQRDSAMYRCASSLGQGGNYGYTFGSGTRLTVV.